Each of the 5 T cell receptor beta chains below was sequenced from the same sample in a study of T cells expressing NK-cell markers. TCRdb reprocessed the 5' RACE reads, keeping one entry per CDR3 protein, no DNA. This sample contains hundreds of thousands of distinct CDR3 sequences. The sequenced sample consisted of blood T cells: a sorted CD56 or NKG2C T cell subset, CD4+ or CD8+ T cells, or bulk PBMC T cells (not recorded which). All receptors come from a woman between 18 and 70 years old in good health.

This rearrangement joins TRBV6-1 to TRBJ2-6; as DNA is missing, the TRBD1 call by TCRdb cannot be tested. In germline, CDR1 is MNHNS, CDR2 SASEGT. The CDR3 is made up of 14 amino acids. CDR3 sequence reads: CAGGISSGANVLTF.

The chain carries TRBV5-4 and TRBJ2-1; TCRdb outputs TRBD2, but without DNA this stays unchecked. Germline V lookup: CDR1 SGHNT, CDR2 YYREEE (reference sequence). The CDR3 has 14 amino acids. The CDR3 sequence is CASSLEARYNEQFF.

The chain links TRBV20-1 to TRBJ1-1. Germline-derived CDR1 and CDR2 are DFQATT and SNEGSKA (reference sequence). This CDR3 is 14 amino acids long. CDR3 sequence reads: CSARDREGNTEAFF.

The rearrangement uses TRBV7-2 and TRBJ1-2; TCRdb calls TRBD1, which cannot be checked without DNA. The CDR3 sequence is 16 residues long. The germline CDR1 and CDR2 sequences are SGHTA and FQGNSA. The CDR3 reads CASSWGPGTGTVGYTF.

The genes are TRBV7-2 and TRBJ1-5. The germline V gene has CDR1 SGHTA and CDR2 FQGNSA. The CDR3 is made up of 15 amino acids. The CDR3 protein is CASSLSFGGSQPQHF. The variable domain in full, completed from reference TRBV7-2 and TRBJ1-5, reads GAGVSQSPSNKVTEKGKDVELRCDPISGHTALYWYRQSLGQGLEFLIYFQGNSAPDKSGLPSDRFSAERTGGSVSTLTIQRTQQEDSAVYLCASSLSFGGSQPQHFGDGTRLSIL.